In its sample, the clone carrying this TCR beta chain was seen a few times. No antigen is known for it. Per individual sample, total RNA of at least 5 micrograms was extracted. The authors ran a second PCR of about 6 to 12 cycles using a sample-barcoded 5' primer and a J-beta primer mix. TCRdb processed the 5' RACE reads anew with MiXCR; each CDR3 protein has one entry. Of about 780,000 distinct CDR3 sequences in the sample, 60% to 80% were seen once. Germline V gene lookup returns CDR1 LGHDT and CDR2 YNNKEL (reference sequence). V lost 3 bases and J lost 13, with 16 bases in between. The CDR3 is made up of 13 amino acids. This specimen comes from a study of blood T cells in healthy people across ages. Broader study findings: Donors of long life had a larger count of naive CD4+ cells and greater diversity than aged donors. Older individuals had lower TCR beta diversity per million T cells (the decline was roughly linear). Using unsorted PBMCs precluded a conclusive naive versus antigen-experienced comparison.

The chain joins TRBV3-1 to TRBJ2-4; weak D call: TRBD2 (5 bases). The material sequenced was blood. This TCR derives from a man aged 30 to 39 in good health. DNA of the CDR3: TGTGCCAGCAGCCATGAACTAGTCTCTGAGCAGTACTTC. Protein: CASSHELVSEQYF.